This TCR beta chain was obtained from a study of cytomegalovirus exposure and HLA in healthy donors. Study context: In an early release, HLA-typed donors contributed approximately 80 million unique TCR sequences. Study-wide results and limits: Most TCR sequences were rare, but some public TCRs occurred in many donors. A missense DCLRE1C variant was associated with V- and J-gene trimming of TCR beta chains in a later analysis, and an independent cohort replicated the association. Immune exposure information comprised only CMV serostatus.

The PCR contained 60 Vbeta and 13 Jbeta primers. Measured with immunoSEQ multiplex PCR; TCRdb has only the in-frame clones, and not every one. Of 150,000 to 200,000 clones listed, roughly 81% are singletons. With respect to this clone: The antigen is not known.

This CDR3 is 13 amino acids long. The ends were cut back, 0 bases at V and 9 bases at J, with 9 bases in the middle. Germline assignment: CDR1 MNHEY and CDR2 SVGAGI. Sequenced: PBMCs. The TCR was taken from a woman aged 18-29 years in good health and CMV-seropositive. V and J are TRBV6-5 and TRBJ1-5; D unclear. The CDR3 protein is CASSYSRPGPQHF. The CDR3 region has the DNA TGTGCCAGCAGTTACTCGAGACCGGGGCCCCAGCATTTT.